One and the same sample provided the 7 T cell receptor beta chains below, sequenced in a study of CD8+CD57+ T cells in acquired aplastic anemia. Genomic DNA acted as the template from which TCR beta VDJ combination and CDR3 sequence profiling were carried out. A single record per CDR3 protein comes from TCRdb applying MiXCR to the reads. The sample carries roughly 250,000 distinct CDR3 sequences, more than 45% recorded once. Patients picked for sequencing had shown CD8+CD57+ cell expansion detected by flow cytometry. Sequenced material: sorted CD4+, CD8+, or CD8+CD57+ T cells (not recorded which) from PBMCs. These receptors all come from a human donor with aplastic anemia.

J is TRBJ2-7 and V is TRBV27; 8 nucleotides agree with TRBD1. V lost 8 bases and J lost 7; bases outside the gene matches: 16. This CDR3 is 15 amino acids long. Germline CDR1 MNHEY, CDR2 SMNVEV (reference sequence). The DNA of the CDR3 is TGTGCCAGCTCTACACGGGGCGGACAGGGTCGGGAGCAGTACTTC. This encodes CASSTRGGQGREQYF.

V is TRBV10-3 and J is TRBJ1-2; 10 nucleotides line up with TRBD1. This CDR3 is built from 14 residues. V lost 7 bases and J lost 3; bases outside the gene matches: 5. The germline gives CDR1 ENHRY, CDR2 SYGVKD. CDR3 sequence reads: CAITRTGGDYGYTF. The CDR3 DNA is TGTGCCATCACCCGGACAGGGGGGGACTATGGCTACACCTTC.

This clonotype was counted at least ten times. The chain employs TRBV9 and TRBJ2-1; perhaps TRBD2 as D (6 bases). The CDR3 sequence is 15 residues long. Trimming pared 0 bases from V and 8 bases from J, leaving 15 bases between. The germline gives CDR1 SGDLS, CDR2 YYNGEE. The CDR3 region is CASSVGAGSGDEQFF. CDR3 in DNA: TGTGCCAGCAGCGTAGGGGCGGGATCTGGGGATGAGCAGTTCTTC.

This clonotype appeared once. CDR3 sequence reads: CASSGDKAGSSYEQYF. The CDR3 nucleotides are TGTGCCAGCAGTGGGGATAAAGCGGGAAGCTCCTACGAGCAGTACTTC. The J gene is TRBJ2-7, the V gene TRBV2, with 7 bases lining up with TRBD2. Germline V gives CDR1 SNHLY, CDR2 FYNNEI. J lost 0 bases, V lost 4 bases, and 9 bases had no gene match. The CDR3 extends over 16 amino acids.

The chain joins TRBV2 to TRBJ2-7; D might be TRBD1 or TRBD2, each matching 5 bases. V was shortened by 6 bases and J by 7 bases, with 16 bases between the two germline ends. The length of the CDR3 is 13 residues. From germline, CDR1 is SNHLY and CDR2 FYNNEI. The CDR3: CASRGSGLLEQYF. CDR3 sequence (DNA): TGTGCCAGCAGAGGATCGGGGCTCTTAGAGCAGTACTTC.

As concerns this clonotype: Since the CDR3 does not end with the conserved phenylalanine or tryptophan, this likely comes from a read error. The limits of the CDR3 on the DNA are not certain, so only TCRdb's listed CDR3 is given. The rearrangement joins TRBV7-9 to TRBJ2-3; the table's D gene call, TRBD2, was not cross checked with the DNA. Germline V gene data show CDR1 as SEHNR and CDR2 as FQNEAQ (reference sequence). The CDR3 is 16 residues long, counting both termini. The CDR3 sequence: CASSQSSGGASRPDTS.

The sample holds many counts of this clonotype. This rearrangement joins TRBV4-1 to TRBJ2-7; D is unclear. Between the trimmed V and J ends, which lost 1 base and 2 bases, there was a span of 9 bases. This CDR3 comprises 14 residues. Germline V gene lookup returns CDR1 MGHRA and CDR2 YSYEKL. The CDR3 DNA reads as TGCGCCAGCAGCCAAGGGGATCCCCCCTACGAGCAGTACTTC. Residues: CASSQGDPPYEQYF.